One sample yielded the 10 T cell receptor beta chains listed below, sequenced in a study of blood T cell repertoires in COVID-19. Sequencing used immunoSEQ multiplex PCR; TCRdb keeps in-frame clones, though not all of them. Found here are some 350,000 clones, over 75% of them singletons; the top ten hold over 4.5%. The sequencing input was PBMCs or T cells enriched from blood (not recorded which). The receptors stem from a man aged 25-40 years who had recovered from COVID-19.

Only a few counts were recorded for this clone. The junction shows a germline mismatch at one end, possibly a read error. Here the CDR3 DNA reads TGTGCCAGCAGCCAAGGGACTATAGGGGGGGTGGATACGCGGTATTTT. This codes for CASSQGTIGGVDTRYF. This sequence joins TRBV4-2 and TRBJ2-3, with D perhaps TRBD2 (7 bases). The CDR3 runs 16 residues. Germline CDR1 LGHNA, CDR2 YNFKEQ.

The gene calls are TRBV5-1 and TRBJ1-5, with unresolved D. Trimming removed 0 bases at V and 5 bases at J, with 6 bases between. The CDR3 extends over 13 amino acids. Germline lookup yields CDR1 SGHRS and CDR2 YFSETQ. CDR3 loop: CASSLDAYQPQHF. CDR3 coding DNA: TGCGCCAGCAGCTTGGATGCGTATCAGCCCCAGCATTTT.

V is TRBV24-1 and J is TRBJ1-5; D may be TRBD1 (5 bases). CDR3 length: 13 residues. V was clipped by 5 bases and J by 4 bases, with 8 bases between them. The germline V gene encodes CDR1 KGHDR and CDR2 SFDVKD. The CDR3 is CATSGQTNQPQHF. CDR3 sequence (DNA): TGTGCCACCAGTGGACAGACAAATCAGCCCCAGCATTTT.

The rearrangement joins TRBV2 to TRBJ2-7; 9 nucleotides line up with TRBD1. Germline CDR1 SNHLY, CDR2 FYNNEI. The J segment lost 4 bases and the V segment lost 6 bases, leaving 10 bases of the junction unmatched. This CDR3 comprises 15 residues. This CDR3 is CASSDRDRVGYEQYF. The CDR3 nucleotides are TGTGCCAGCAGCGACCGGGACAGGGTGGGGTACGAGCAGTACTTC. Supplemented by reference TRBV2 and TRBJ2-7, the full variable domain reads EPEVTQTPSHQVTQMGQEVILRCVPISNHLYFYWYRQILGQKVEFLVSFYNNEISEKSEIFDDQFSVERPDGSNFTLKIRSTKLEDSAMYFCASSDRDRVGYEQYFGPGTRLTVT.

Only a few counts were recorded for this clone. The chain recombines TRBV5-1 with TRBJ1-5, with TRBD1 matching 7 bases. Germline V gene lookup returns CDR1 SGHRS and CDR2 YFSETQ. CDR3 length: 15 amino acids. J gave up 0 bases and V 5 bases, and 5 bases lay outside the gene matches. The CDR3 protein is CASRLGTASNQPQHF. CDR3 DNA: TGCGCCAGCAGATTAGGGACAGCTAGCAATCAGCCCCAGCATTTT.

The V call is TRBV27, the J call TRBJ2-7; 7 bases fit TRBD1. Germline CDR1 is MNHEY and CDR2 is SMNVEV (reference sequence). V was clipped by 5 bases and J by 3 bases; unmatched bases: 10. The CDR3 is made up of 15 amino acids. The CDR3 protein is CASSRRQGRFYEQYF. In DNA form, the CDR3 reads TGTGCCAGCAGTCGGAGACAGGGCCGCTTCTACGAGCAGTACTTC.

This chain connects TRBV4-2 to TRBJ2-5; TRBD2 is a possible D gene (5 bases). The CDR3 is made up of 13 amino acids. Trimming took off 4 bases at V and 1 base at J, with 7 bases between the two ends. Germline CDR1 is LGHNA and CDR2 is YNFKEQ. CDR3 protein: CASSLGVQETQYF. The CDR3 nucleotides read TGTGCCAGCAGCCTCGGGGTCCAAGAGACCCAGTACTTC.

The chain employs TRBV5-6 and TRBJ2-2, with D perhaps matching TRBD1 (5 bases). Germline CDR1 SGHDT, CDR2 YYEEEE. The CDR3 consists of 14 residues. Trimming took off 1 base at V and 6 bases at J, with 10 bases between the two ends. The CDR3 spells CASSLMGLPGELFF. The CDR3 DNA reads TGTGCCAGCAGCTTGATGGGGCTCCCCGGGGAGCTGTTTTTT.

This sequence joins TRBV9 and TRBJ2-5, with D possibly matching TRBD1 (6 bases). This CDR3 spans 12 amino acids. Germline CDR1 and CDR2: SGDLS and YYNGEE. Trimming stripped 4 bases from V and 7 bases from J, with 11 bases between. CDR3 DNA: TGTGCCAGCAGCCGGCAGGGGTTGACCCAGTACTTC. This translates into CASSRQGLTQYF.

CDR3 in DNA: TGTGCCAGCAGCCTGTCAGCGGGGGCCTACTACAATGAGCAGTTCTTC. This gives the protein CASSLSAGAYYNEQFF. The chain carries TRBV7-9 and TRBJ2-1; 8 bases are shared with TRBD2. This CDR3 spans 16 amino acids. Germline V gene sequence: CDR1 SEHNR, CDR2 FQNEAQ (reference sequence). The V and J ends lost 5 bases and 3 bases, in that order; junction bases with no gene match: 9.